This record covers a single TCR beta chain. Antigen specificity is unknown. Germline assignment: CDR1 MNHNS and CDR2 SASEGT. The V end lost 6 bases, the J end lost 8 bases, and 16 bases lay between the germline ends. The CDR3 runs to 13 residues. Vbeta (60) and Jbeta (13) primers were used in the PCR. Repertoires were generated with immunoSEQ multiplex PCR, while TCRdb's copy carries only in-frame clones and drops some. The sample shows fewer than 200,000 clones, 87% of them seen only once. These data are taken from a study of cytomegalovirus exposure and HLA in healthy donors. Study-wide findings and caveats: Associated with cytomegalovirus, according to the listing, were some 180 TCR beta chains. Reportedly, a later analysis found an Asian-associated ancestry cluster had fewer N-insertions than the approximately 670-donor mean.

The specimen was PBMCs. The rearrangement uses TRBV6-1 and TRBJ1-2, with D uncertain. The TCR sequence derives from a girl under two years old in good health and CMV-seronegative. CDR3 residues: CASRKDTPGGYTF. For the CDR3, the DNA is TGTGCCAGCAGGAAAGACACCCCGGGGGGCTACACCTTC.